The source of this T cell receptor (beta chain) is a study of blood T cell repertoires in COVID-19 (dated by TCRdb to 2018 to 2021). Looking at the study overall: Samples covering the acute and convalescent phases of COVID-19 were provided by collaborators in the United States, Italy and Spain. The repertoires were released in a freely available public database intended as a resource for research on the immune response to SARS-CoV-2. Where available, HLA class I and class II types were obtained from metadata supplied by the sample provider rather than from assay-based typing. The sample metadata nearly always contained a de-identified subject ID, COVID-19 status, age in years and sex. The dataset comprised deeply sampled blood TCRbeta repertoires from subjects exposed to, actively infected with, or recovered from COVID-19. The prospective study material was composed of cDNA or gDNA derived from T cells, B-cell-depleted T cells, or PBMCs. The samples were drawn from two sources: the first 160 participants of the ongoing ImmuneRACE study, and 950 to 1,500 subjects contributed by 6 global collaborators.

As regards this clone: There is no known antigen for this receptor. No qualities accompany the bases; no much larger clone lies one base away.

Whole blood was collected in K2EDTA tubes by collaborating institutions according to the institutions' own protocols. For TCRbeta analysis, collaborators shipped samples in one of three forms: frozen whole blood, isolated PBMCs, or DNA extracted from either of those sample types. Overall study outcomes, separate from this receptor: How much clinical and demographic metadata was included differed by source and by participant, and the metadata was provided uncurated.

The immunoSEQ Assay, a bias-controlled multiplex PCR, was used to amplify TCRbeta CDR3 regions from genomic DNA. In the original analysis: Nucleated cell counts per sample were estimated from amplification of reference gene primers within the assay. Sequence reads were collapsed and filtered to measure the absolute abundance of every unique TCRbeta CDR3 rearrangement. For each sample, productive Simpson clonality was calculated as the square root of Simpson's diversity index over productive rearrangements. TCRdb took this table from immuneACCESS and kept in-frame rearrangements with V and J called. Such tables lack part of the clones; where checked against another copy, unresolved V genes explain under half of the gap, and the rest is unexplained. Clone size and the V and J calls come from that table; the DNA yielded D and trimming. The sample contains some 60,000 clones, about 86% of them found a single time. The leading ten clones occupy under 30% of the sample.

The sample comprised peripheral blood. This TCR came from an elderly woman with active or convalescent COVID-19.

CDR3 loop: CASSQSTRGLAGCNEQFF. The bases read TGCGCCAGCAGTCAATCGACGCGAGGGCTAGCGGGGTGCAATGAGCAGTTCTTC. This chain is built from TRBV23-1 and TRBJ2-1; 9 bases in the junction line up with TRBD2. TRBV23-1 is placed among ORFs of uncertain function. The CDR3 runs 18 amino acids, cysteine and phenylalanine included. Only the CDR3 DNA is retained, 54 bases long and in frame from the first base. Trimming accounts for 0 bases at V and 6 bases at J, while the number of junction bases matched to no gene is 12.